The 26 T cell receptor beta chains reported below all come from one sample, sequenced in a study of OX40 agonist ivuxolimab in advanced cancers. Clones were read by immunoSEQ multiplex PCR, and TCRdb kept only the in-frame ones, dropping some. The sample records about 100,000 clones, 70% to 90% being singletons. The sample in question was CD4+ or CD8+ T cells sorted from blood, obtained in a trial of the OX40 agonist ivuxolimab. These receptors came from an adult with an advanced solid tumor such as melanoma, head and neck, liver or kidney cancer.

The rearrangement joins TRBV11-2 to TRBJ1-1, with D hard to call. The V and J ends lost 1 base and 8 bases respectively, with 11 bases between them. The germline gives CDR1 SGHAT, CDR2 FQNNGV. The CDR3 is 13 amino acids. CDR3 in amino acids: CASSLAPGFEAFF. The CDR3 DNA reads as TGTGCCAGCAGCTTAGCCCCCGGGTTCGAAGCTTTCTTT.

J is TRBJ1-1 and V is TRBV7-3; D gene uncertain. The CDR3 contains 14 residues. Germline V gene sequence: CDR1 SGHTA, CDR2 FQGTGA. Trimming left V 5 bases short and J 0 bases short, with 10 bases between. CDR3 amino acids: CASSPGVMNTEAFF. CDR3 coding DNA: TGTGCCAGCAGCCCCGGGGTGATGAACACTGAAGCTTTCTTT.

The chain combines TRBV5-1 with TRBJ2-1, with 12 positions matching TRBD2. Germline V gene sequence: CDR1 SGHRS, CDR2 YFSETQ. The CDR3 has 17 residues. J was trimmed by 9 bases and V by 0 bases; bases with no gene match: 10. For the CDR3, the DNA is TGCGCCAGCAGCTTGGTCCCTAGCGGGAGGGCCGGTGCTGAGCAGTTCTTC. Amino acids: CASSLVPSGRAGAEQFF.

The chain has TRBV18 and TRBJ2-2; D may match TRBD1 or TRBD2 (5 bases each). V shed 0 bases and J shed 3 bases, with 11 bases lying between them. Germline loops: CDR1 KGHSH, CDR2 LQKENI. The CDR3 is 16 residues long. The CDR3 bases are TGTGCCAGCTCACCACCGATGTTGGGGGACACCGGGGAGCTGTTTTTT. Translated, it gives CASSPPMLGDTGELFF.

This chain connects TRBV7-3 to TRBJ2-7, with D possibly TRBD1 on 6 matching bases. In germline, CDR1 is SGHTA, CDR2 FQGTGA. The CDR3 length is 14 residues. Trimming cost V 2 bases and J 3 bases, with 11 bases left between them. The CDR3 DNA reads TGTGCCAGCAGCTTAGAAGGGGGACACTACGAGCAGTACTTC. Translation: CASSLEGGHYEQYF.

The chain has TRBV7-2 and TRBJ2-7; 7 bases match TRBD1. V was clipped by 6 bases and J by 5 bases; unmatched bases: 16. CDR3 length equals 16 residues. Germline V gene sequence: CDR1 SGHTA, CDR2 FQGNSA. The CDR3 nucleotides read TGTGCCAGCAGTCCCGGCCGGCGACAGGGCGGCCACGAGCAGTACTTC. Amino acid sequence: CASSPGRRQGGHEQYF.

This chain connects TRBV5-1 to TRBJ2-3; 12 bases are shared with TRBD2. V lost 1 base and J lost 4; bases outside the gene matches: 7. The CDR3 sequence is 17 residues long. Per the germline V gene, CDR1 is SGHRS and CDR2 is YFSETQ. CDR3 region: CASSLPSGGASADTQYF. The CDR3 DNA reads TGCGCCAGCAGCTTGCCTAGCGGGGGGGCCTCGGCAGATACGCAGTATTTT.

The chain employs TRBV5-5 and TRBJ1-2; no definite D call. Trimming removed 4 bases at V and 2 bases at J, with 9 bases between. Germline V CDR1 and CDR2: SGHKS, YYEKEE (reference sequence). This CDR3 is built from 13 residues. The CDR3 DNA follows: TGTGCCAGCAGCCAAGACGGAAACTATGGCTACACCTTC. Translated, it gives CASSQDGNYGYTF. Combining the CDR3 with reference TRBV5-5 and TRBJ1-2 gives the whole variable domain DAGVTQSPTHLIKTRGQQVTLRCSPISGHKSVSWYQQVLGQGPQFIFQYYEKEERGRGNFPDRFSARQFPNYSSELNVNALLLGDSALYLCASSQDGNYGYTFGSGTRLTVV.

In this sample, this clone turned up once. The V gene is TRBV6-5, the J gene TRBJ1-6; perhaps TRBD1 as D (6 bases). CDR3 length equals 14 residues. From germline, CDR1 is MNHEY and CDR2 SVGAGI. V dropped 8 bases and J dropped 7 bases, with 15 bases sitting between them. The CDR3: CASGWSGDNSPLHF. CDR3 DNA sequence: TGTGCCAGCGGTTGGTCAGGGGACAATTCACCCCTCCACTTT.

This rearrangement joins TRBV6-5 to TRBJ2-7, with TRBD2 as a possible D gene (5 bases). Germline CDR1 is MNHEY and CDR2 is SVGAGI. The CDR3 is 14 residues long. Trimming removed 6 bases at V and 3 bases at J, with 15 bases between. CDR3 in amino acids: CASRKSGNNYEQYF. In nucleotides, the CDR3 is TGTGCCAGCAGGAAATCCGGGAACAACTACGAGCAGTACTTC.

This clone was seen a handful of times. The rearrangement links TRBV6-1 to TRBJ1-5; perhaps TRBD1 as D (6 bases). The V gene lost 4 bases and the J gene lost 8 bases, with 15 bases spanning the gap. The CDR3 spans 14 residues. CDR1 and CDR2 (germline): MNHNS, SASEGT. The DNA of the CDR3 is TGTGCCAGCAGTGGAACAGGGTTTCGTGAGCCCCAGCATTTT. Translation: CASSGTGFREPQHF.

The rearrangement links TRBV19 to TRBJ2-1; weak D call: TRBD2 (7 bases). V was pared by 7 bases and J by 2 bases, with 12 bases between. CDR1 and CDR2 (germline): LNHDA, SQIVND (reference sequence). The CDR3 consists of 14 residues. This chain's CDR3 is CASTRGAPYNEQFF. The CDR3 bases are TGTGCCAGTACTCGGGGGGCCCCCTACAATGAGCAGTTCTTC.

This sequence joins TRBV5-8 and TRBJ1-5, with 7 bases that match TRBD1. The CDR3 consists of 14 residues. V gave up 6 bases and J gave up 4 bases; unmatched junction bases: 7. Germline V gene data show CDR1 as SGHTS and CDR2 as YDEGEE. CDR3 in DNA: TGTGCCAGCATCCAGACAGGGCCGAATCAGCCCCAGCATTTT. Residues: CASIQTGPNQPQHF.

CDR3 nucleotides: TGTGCCTGGAGTGGTACAGGGGGCTGGCAGCCCCAGCATTTT. Amino acid sequence: CAWSGTGGWQPQHF. The gene calls are TRBV30 and TRBJ1-5; 9 bases match TRBD1. The germline CDR1 and CDR2 sequences are GTSNPN and SVGIG (reference sequence). The ends lost 1 base at V and 7 bases at J; junction bases unmatched: 5. This CDR3 spans 14 amino acids.

This chain joins TRBV6-5 and TRBJ2-7, with TRBD1 matching 7 bases. Germline V lookup: CDR1 MNHEY, CDR2 SVGAGI. This CDR3 spans 14 amino acids. The trim removed 4 bases at V and 5 bases at J, leaving 8 bases unmatched. In DNA form, the CDR3 reads TGTGCCAGCAGTTTAGACAGGGTTAGGGACGAGCAGTACTTC. It is translated as CASSLDRVRDEQYF.

The J gene is TRBJ2-5, the V gene TRBV9, with TRBD2 identical over 11 bases. Germline assignment: CDR1 SGDLS and CDR2 YYNGEE. The CDR3 sequence is 15 residues long. Trimming at V came to 1 base and at J to 2 bases, leaving 1 base not matched to a gene. CDR3 amino acids: CASSVLAGGQETQYF. The CDR3 DNA reads as TGTGCCAGCAGCGTACTAGCGGGAGGTCAAGAGACCCAGTACTTC.

The chain joins TRBV5-4 to TRBJ2-2; D not certain. The ends were cut back, 0 bases at V and 1 base at J, with 4 bases in the middle. The CDR3 spans 14 residues. The germline V gene encodes CDR1 SGHNT and CDR2 YYREEE (reference sequence). Here the CDR3 DNA reads TGTGCCAGCAGCTTGGACCTGAACACCGGGGAGCTGTTTTTT. It specifies CASSLDLNTGELFF. The whole variable domain, remainder taken from reference TRBV5-4 and TRBJ2-2, is ETGVTQSPTHLIKTRGQQVTLRCSSQSGHNTVSWYQQALGQGPQFIFQYYREEENGRGNFPPRFSGLQFPNYSSELNVNALELDDSALYLCASSLDLNTGELFFGEGSRLTVL.

This chain links TRBV9 with TRBJ1-1; D is unclear. V lost 1 base and J 4 bases, leaving 8 bases between the germline ends. Per the germline V gene, CDR1 is SGDLS and CDR2 is YYNGEE. The CDR3 consists of 13 residues. CDR3 coding DNA: TGTGCCAGCAGCGTAACAGAAATCACTGAAGCTTTCTTT. Its protein is CASSVTEITEAFF.

This clone was seen a single time. V usage is TRBV25-1 and J usage is TRBJ1-3, with D unresolved. CDR3 length equals 14 residues. V was shortened by 5 bases and J by 2 bases, with 10 bases between the two germline ends. The germline CDR1 and CDR2 sequences are MGHDK and SYGVNS. The DNA for the CDR3 is TGTGCCAGCAGTAGCTATTCTACTGGAAACACCATATATTTT. Translated: CASSSYSTGNTIYF.

The gene calls are TRBV7-2 and TRBJ1-4, with no clear D. Trimming left V 2 bases short and J 0 bases short, with 13 bases between. Germline CDR1 and CDR2: SGHTA and FQGNSA. This CDR3 is 17 amino acids long. This CDR3 reads CASSLLGRTATNEKLFF. CDR3 DNA sequence: TGTGCCAGCAGCTTATTGGGCAGGACGGCAACTAATGAAAAACTGTTTTTT.

The chain recombines TRBV6-1 with TRBJ2-1, with TRBD1 matching over 7 bases. This CDR3 is 14 amino acids long. Trimming removed 5 bases from V and 4 bases from J; junction bases left unmatched: 5. CDR1 MNHNS and CDR2 SASEGT come from the germline V gene. CDR3 amino acids: CASSTGTAYNEQFF. The CDR3 DNA reads as TGTGCCAGCAGTACCGGGACAGCTTACAATGAGCAGTTCTTC.

The chain uses TRBV19 and TRBJ1-5; 7 nucleotides agree with TRBD1. CDR1 and CDR2 (germline): LNHDA, SQIVND (reference sequence). The trim removed 7 bases at V and 3 bases at J, leaving 15 bases unmatched. The CDR3 consists of 17 residues. The CDR3 sequence is CASNPEGAGDFNQPQHF. In DNA, the CDR3 is TGTGCCAGTAATCCAGAGGGGGCGGGAGATTTCAATCAGCCCCAGCATTTT. The variable domain in full, with the rest retrieved from reference TRBV19 and TRBJ1-5, is DGGITQSPKYLFRKEGQNVTLSCEQNLNHDAMYWYRQDPGQGLRLIYYSQIVNDFQKGDIAEGYSVSREKKESFPLTVTSAQKNPTAFYLCASNPEGAGDFNQPQHFGDGTRLSIL.

This chain joins TRBV19 and TRBJ1-1, with 10 bases identical to TRBD1. The germline V gene encodes CDR1 LNHDA and CDR2 SQIVND (reference sequence). V dropped 7 bases and J dropped 2; count of bases not matched to a gene: 7. This CDR3 is built from 15 residues. In DNA, the CDR3 is TGTGCCAGTAACCACCGGGACAGGGGAAACACTGAAGCTTTCTTT. As protein: CASNHRDRGNTEAFF.

The chain has TRBV5-1 and TRBJ2-7; either TRBD1 or TRBD2 may supply D (5 bases each). Germline V CDR1 and CDR2: SGHRS, YFSETQ. This CDR3 is 15 amino acids long. V was clipped by 1 base and J by 1 base, with 12 bases between them. The CDR3 DNA reads TGCGCCAGCAGCTTGTTAGGGACGGAGTCCTACGAGCAGTACTTC. Translated: CASSLLGTESYEQYF.

V is TRBV30 and J is TRBJ2-1; 10 nucleotides align to TRBD2. Germline lookup yields CDR1 GTSNPN and CDR2 SVGIG (reference sequence). V lost 4 bases and J lost 5; bases outside the gene matches: 8. This CDR3 has 15 amino acids. In DNA form, the CDR3 reads TGTGCCTGGACCTTTAGGCTAGCGGGGGACAATGAGCAGTTCTTC. Its protein product is CAWTFRLAGDNEQFF.

The chain uses TRBV5-1 and TRBJ2-3; TRBD2 agrees at 7 bases. V gave up 1 base and J gave up 2 bases; unmatched junction bases: 10. Per germline, CDR1 SGHRS and CDR2 YFSETQ. The CDR3 contains 17 residues. This CDR3 is CASSLTATSRTTDTQYF. In DNA, the CDR3 is TGCGCCAGCAGCTTGACGGCGACTAGCCGAACCACAGATACGCAGTATTTT.